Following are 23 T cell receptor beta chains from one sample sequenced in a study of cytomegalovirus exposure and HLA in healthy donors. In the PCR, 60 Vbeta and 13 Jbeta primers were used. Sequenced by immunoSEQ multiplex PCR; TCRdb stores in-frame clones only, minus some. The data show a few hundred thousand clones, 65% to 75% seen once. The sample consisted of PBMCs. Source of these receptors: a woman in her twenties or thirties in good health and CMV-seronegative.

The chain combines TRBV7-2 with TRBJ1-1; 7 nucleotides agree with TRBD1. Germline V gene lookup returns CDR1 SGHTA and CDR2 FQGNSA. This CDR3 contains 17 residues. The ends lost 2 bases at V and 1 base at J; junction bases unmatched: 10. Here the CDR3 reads CASSLWGQRLWNTEAFF. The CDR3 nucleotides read TGTGCCAGCAGCTTATGGGGACAGCGGCTTTGGAACACTGAAGCTTTCTTT. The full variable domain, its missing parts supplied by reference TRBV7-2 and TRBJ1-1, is GAGVSQSPSNKVTEKGKDVELRCDPISGHTALYWYRQSLGQGLEFLIYFQGNSAPDKSGLPSDRFSAERTGGSVSTLTIQRTQQEDSAVYLCASSLWGQRLWNTEAFFGQGTRLTVV.

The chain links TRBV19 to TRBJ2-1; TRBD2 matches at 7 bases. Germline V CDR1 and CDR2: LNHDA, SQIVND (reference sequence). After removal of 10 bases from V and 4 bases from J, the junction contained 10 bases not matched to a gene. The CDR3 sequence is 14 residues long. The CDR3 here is CATRRAGLYNEQFF. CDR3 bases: TGTGCCACCCGGAGAGCGGGGCTTTACAATGAGCAGTTCTTC.

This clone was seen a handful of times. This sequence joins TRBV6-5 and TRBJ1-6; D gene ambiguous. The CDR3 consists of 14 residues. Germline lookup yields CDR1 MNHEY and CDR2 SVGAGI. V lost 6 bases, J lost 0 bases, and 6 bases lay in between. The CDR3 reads CASSESSYNSPLHF. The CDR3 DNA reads TGTGCCAGCAGCGAGAGCTCCTATAATTCACCCCTCCACTTT.

The DNA of the CDR3 is TGTGCCTGGCTCGAGTCCAATGAGCAGTTCTTC. Residues: CAWLESNEQFF. This sequence joins TRBV30 and TRBJ2-1; D is undetermined. V was clipped by 5 bases and J by 6 bases, with 8 bases between them. Germline V gene lookup returns CDR1 GTSNPN and CDR2 SVGIG (reference sequence). The CDR3 sequence is 11 residues long.

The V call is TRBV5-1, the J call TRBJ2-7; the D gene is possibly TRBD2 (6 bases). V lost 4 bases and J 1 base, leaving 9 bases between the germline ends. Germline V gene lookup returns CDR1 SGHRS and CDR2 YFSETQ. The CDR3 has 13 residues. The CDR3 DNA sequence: TGCGCCAGCAGCAAGGGACTGTCCTACGAGCAGTACTTC. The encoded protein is CASSKGLSYEQYF.

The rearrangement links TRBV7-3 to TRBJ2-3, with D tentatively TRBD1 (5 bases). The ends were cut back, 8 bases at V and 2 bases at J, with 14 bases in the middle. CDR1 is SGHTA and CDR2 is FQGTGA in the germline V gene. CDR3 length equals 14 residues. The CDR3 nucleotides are TGTGCCAGCGCGAGAACCAGGGACACAGATACGCAGTATTTT. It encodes CASARTRDTDTQYF.

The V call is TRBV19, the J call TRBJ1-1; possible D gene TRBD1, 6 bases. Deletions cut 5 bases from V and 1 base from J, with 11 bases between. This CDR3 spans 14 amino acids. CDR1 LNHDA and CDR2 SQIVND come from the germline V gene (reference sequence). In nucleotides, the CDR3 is TGTGCCAGTAGTCGGCCGGACAGGAACACTGAAGCTTTCTTT. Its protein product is CASSRPDRNTEAFF.

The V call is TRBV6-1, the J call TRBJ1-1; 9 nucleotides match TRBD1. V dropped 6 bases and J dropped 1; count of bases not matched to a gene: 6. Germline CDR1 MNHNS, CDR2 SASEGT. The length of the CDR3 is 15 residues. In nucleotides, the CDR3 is TGTGCCAGCAGGGCAGACAGGGGGGAGAACACTGAAGCTTTCTTT. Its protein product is CASRADRGENTEAFF.

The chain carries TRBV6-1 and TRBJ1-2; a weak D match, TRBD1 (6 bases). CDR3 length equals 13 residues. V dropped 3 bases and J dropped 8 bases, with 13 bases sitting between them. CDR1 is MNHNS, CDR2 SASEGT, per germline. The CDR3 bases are TGTGCCAGCAGTGACCCCCCTGGACAGGGCTACACCTTC. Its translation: CASSDPPGQGYTF.

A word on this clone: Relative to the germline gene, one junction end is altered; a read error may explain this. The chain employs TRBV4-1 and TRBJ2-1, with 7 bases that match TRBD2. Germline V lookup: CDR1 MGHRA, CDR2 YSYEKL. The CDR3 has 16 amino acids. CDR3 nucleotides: TGTGCCAGCAGCCATTCGCGGGGGTCACCCTACAATGAGCAGTTCTTC. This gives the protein CASSHSRGSPYNEQFF.

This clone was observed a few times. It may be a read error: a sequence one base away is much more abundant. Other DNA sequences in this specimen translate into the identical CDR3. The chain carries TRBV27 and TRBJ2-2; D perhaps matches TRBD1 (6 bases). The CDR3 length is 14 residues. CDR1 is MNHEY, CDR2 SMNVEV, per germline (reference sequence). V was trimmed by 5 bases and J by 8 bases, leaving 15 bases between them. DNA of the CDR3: TGTGCCAGCAGTCTGGGGGCGAGCACAGGGGAGCTGTTTTTT. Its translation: CASSLGASTGELFF.

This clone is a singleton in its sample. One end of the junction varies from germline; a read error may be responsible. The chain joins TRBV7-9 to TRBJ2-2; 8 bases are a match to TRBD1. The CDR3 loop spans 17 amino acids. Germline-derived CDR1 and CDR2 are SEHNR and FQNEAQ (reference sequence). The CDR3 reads CSSSLAGQGLNTGELFF. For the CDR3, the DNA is TGTTCCAGCAGCTTAGCAGGACAGGGATTGAACACCGGGGAGCTGTTTTTT. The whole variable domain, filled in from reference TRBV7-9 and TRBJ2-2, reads DTGVSQNPRHKITKRGQNVTFRCDPISEHNRLYWYRQTLGQGPEFLTYFQNEAQLEKSRLLSDRFSAERPKGSFSTLEIQRTEQGDSAMYLCSSSLAGQGLNTGELFFGEGSRLTVL.

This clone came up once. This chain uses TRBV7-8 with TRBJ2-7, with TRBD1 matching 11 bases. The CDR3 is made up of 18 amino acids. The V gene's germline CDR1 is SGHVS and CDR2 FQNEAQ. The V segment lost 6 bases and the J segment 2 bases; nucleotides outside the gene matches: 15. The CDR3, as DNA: TGTGCCAGCAGTTGGACAGGGGGCGCGCGGCCGGGGACCTACGAGCAGTACTTC. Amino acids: CASSWTGGARPGTYEQYF.

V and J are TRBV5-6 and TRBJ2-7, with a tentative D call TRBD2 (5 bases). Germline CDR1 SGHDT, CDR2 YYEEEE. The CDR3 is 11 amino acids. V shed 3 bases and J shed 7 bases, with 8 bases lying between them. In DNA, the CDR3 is TGTGCCAGCAGCTGGTCGGGGGAGCAGTACTTC. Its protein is CASSWSGEQYF.

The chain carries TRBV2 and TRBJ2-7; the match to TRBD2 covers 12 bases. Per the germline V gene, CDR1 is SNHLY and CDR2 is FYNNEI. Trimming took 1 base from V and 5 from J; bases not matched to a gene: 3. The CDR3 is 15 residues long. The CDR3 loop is CASSEGLAGEHEQYF. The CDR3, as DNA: TGTGCCAGCAGTGAAGGACTAGCGGGAGAGCACGAGCAGTACTTC.

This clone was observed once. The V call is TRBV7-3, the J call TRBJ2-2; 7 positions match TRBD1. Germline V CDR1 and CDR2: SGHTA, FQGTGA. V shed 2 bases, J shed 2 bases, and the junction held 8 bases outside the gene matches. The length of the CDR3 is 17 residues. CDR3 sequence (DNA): TGTGCCAGCAGCTTAGAACCCGGGACAGTCAACACCGGGGAGCTGTTTTTT. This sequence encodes CASSLEPGTVNTGELFF. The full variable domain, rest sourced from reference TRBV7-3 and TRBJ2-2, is GAGVSQTPSNKVTEKGKYVELRCDPISGHTALYWYRQSLGQGPEFLIYFQGTGAADDSGLPNDRFFAVRPEGSVSTLKIQRTERGDSAVYLCASSLEPGTVNTGELFFGEGSRLTVL.

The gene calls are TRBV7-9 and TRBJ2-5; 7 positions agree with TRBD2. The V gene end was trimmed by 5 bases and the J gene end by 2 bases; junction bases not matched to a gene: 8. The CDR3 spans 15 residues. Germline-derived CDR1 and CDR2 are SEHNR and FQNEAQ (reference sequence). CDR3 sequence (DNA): TGTGCCAGCAGCCCGGGGGGTGGGTTACAAGAGACCCAGTACTTC. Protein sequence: CASSPGGGLQETQYF.

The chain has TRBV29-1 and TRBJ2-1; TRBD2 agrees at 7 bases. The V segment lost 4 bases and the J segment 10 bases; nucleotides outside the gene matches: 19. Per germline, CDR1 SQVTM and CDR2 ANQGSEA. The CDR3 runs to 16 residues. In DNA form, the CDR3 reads TGCAGCGTTGTGGGTCTCTCGGGAGGCCCGCTAGGGGAGCAGTTCTTC. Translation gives CSVVGLSGGPLGEQFF.

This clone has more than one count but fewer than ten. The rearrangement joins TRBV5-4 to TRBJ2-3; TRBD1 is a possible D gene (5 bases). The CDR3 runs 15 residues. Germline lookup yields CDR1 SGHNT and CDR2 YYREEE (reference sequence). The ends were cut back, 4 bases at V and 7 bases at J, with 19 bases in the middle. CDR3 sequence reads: CASSHIGVAMNTQYF. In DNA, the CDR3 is TGTGCCAGCAGCCACATAGGGGTAGCAATGAATACGCAGTATTTT.

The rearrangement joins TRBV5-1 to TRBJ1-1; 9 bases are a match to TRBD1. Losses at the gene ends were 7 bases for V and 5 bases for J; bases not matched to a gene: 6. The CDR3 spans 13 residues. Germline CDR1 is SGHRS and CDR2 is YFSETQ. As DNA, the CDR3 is TGCGCCAGCGCCTGGACAGGGGAAACTGAAGCTTTCTTT. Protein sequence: CASAWTGETEAFF.

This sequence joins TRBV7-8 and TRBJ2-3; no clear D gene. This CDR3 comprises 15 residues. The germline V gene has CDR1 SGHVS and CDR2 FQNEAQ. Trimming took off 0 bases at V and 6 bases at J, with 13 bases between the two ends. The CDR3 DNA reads TGTGCCAGCAGCTTAGCGGCTAGAGGTGGTGATACGCAGTATTTT. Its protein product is CASSLAARGGDTQYF.

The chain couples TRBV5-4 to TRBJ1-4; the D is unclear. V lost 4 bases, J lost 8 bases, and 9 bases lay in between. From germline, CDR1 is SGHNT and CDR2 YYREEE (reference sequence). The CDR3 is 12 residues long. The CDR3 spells CASSRRGEKLFF. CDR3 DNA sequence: TGTGCCAGCAGCCGGAGAGGAGAAAAACTGTTTTTT. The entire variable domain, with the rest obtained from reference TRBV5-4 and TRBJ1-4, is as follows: ETGVTQSPTHLIKTRGQQVTLRCSSQSGHNTVSWYQQALGQGPQFIFQYYREEENGRGNFPPRFSGLQFPNYSSELNVNALELDDSALYLCASSRRGEKLFFGSGTQLSVL.

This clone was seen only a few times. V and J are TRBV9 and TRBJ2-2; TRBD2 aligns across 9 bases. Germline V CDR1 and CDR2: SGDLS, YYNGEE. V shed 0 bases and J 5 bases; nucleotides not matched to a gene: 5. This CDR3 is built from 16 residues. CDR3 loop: CASSVEGGRVTGELFF. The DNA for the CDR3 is TGTGCCAGCAGCGTAGAAGGCGGGAGGGTAACCGGGGAGCTGTTTTTT.